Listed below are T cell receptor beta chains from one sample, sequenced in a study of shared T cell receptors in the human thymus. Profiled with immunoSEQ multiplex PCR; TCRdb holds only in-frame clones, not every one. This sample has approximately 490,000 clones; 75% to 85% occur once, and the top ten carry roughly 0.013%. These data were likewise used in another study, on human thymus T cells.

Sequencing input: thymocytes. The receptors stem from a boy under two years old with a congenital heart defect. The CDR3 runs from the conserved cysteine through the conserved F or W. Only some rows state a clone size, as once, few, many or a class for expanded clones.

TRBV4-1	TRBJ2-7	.	CASSPRTGASYEQYF
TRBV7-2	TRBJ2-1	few	CASRPREGSYNEQFF
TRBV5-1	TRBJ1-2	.	CASSFGGQGETYGYTF
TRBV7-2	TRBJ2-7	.	CASSLAGLVPYEQYF
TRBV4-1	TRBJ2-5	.	CASSQGPAGYVETQYF
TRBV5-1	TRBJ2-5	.	CASSLGRGSFLGETQYF
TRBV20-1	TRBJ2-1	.	CSARKHNEQFF
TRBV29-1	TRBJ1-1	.	CSVLGAGGLRNTEAFF
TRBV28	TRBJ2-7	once	CASTPKGVPYEQYF
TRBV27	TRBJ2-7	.	CASSFRQGHHEQYF
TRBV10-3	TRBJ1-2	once	CAISEVSATGDFYGYTF
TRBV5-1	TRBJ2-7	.	CASSLVVAGAHEQYF
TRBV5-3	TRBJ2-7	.	CARRGAGQGGYEQYF
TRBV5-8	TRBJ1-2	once	CASSLRGYTF
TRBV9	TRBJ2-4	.	CASTRTGGEDIQYF
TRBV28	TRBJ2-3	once	CASSLRETEVTDTQYF
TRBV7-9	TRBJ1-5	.	CASSLGQDQPQHF
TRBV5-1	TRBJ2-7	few	CASSPDRGFSHEQYF
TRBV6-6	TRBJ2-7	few	CATGTGRGRDYEQYF
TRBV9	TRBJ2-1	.	CATRARSRFF
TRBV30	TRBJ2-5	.	CAWLEGAGETQYF
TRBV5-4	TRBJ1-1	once	CASSSPPGQMNTEAFF
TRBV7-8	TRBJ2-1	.	CASSLAVERGTYNEQFF
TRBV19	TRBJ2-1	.	CASRTRGLGYNEQFF
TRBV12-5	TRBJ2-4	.	CASGGGLKNIQYF
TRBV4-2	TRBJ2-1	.	CASSQGPSGSSYNEQFF
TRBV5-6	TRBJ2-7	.	CASSSPTGRMAEPYEQYF
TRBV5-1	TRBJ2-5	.	CASSLGTSLETQYF
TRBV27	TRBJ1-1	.	CASTGGARTEAFF
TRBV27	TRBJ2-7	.	CASSPWDIYEQYF
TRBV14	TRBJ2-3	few	CASSQGRGWSSGDTQYF
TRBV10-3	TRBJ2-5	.	CAISESELVAGVEETQYF
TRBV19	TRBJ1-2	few	CASSTVEASGGYTF
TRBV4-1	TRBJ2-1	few	CASSPPRIREDNEQFF
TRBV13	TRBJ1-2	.	CASSPPVLGAIGGYTF
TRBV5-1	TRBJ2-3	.	CASSLDWGGTSTDTQYF